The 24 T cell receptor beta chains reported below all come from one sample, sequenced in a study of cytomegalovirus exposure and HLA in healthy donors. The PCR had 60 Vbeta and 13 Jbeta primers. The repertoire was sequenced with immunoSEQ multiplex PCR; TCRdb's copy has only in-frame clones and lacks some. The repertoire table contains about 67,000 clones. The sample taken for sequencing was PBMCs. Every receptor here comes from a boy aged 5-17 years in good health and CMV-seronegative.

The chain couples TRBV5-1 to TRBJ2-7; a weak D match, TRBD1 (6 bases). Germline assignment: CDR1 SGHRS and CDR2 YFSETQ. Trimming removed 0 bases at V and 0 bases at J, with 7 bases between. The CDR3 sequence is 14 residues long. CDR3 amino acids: CASSLEDSSYEQYF. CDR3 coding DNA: TGCGCCAGCAGCTTGGAGGACAGCTCCTACGAGCAGTACTTC.

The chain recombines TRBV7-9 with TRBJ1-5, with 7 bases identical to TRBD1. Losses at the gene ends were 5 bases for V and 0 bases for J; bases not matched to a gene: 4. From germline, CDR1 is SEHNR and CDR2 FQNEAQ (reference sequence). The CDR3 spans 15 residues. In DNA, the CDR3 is TGTGCCAGCAGCCTTCAGGGGGGTAGCAATCAGCCCCAGCATTTT. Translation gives CASSLQGGSNQPQHF. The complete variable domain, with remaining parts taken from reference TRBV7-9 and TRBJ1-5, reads DTGVSQNPRHKITKRGQNVTFRCDPISEHNRLYWYRQTLGQGPEFLTYFQNEAQLEKSRLLSDRFSAERPKGSFSTLEIQRTEQGDSAMYLCASSLQGGSNQPQHFGDGTRLSIL.

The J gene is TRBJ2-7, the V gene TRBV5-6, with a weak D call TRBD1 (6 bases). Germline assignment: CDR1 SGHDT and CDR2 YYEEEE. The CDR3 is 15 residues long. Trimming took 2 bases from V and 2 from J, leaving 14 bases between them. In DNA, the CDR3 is TGTGCCAGCAGCTTTCGGACAGCAAATACCTACGAGCAGTACTTC. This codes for CASSFRTANTYEQYF.

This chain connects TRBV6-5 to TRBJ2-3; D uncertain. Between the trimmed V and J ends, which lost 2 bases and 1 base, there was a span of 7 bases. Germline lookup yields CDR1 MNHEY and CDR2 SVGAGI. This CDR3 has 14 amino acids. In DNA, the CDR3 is TGTGCCAGCAGTTACGAGATTGGCACAGATACGCAGTATTTT. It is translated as CASSYEIGTDTQYF.

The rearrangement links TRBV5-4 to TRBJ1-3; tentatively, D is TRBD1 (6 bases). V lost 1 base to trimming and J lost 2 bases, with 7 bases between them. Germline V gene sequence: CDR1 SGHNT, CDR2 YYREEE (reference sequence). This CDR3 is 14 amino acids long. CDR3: CASSLQGTGNTIYF. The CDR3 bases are TGTGCCAGCAGCTTGCAGGGGACTGGAAACACCATATATTTT.

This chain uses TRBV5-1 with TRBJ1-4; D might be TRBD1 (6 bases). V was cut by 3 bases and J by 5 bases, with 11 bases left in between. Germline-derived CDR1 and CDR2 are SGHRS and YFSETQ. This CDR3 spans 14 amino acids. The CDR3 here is CASSSTGRNEKLFF. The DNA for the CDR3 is TGCGCCAGCAGCTCCACAGGGAGAAATGAAAAACTGTTTTTT.

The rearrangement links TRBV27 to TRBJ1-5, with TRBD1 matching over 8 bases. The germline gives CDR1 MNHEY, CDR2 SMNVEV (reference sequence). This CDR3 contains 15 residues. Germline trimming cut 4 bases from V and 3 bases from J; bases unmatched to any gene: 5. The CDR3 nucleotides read TGTGCCAGCAGTTCCAAGACAGGGGTCAATCAGCCCCAGCATTTT. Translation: CASSSKTGVNQPQHF.

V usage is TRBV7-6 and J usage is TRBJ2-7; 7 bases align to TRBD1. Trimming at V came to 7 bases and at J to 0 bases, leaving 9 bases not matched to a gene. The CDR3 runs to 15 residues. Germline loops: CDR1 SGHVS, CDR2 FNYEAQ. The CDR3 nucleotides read TGTGCCAGCACCACAGGGGACGACCCCTCCTACGAGCAGTACTTC. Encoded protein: CASTTGDDPSYEQYF.

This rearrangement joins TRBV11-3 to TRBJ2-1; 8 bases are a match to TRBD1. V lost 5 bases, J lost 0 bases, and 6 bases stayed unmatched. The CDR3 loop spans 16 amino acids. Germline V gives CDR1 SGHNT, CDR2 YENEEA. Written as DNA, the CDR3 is TGTGCCAGCAGCGGACGGACAGGGAGCTCCTACAATGAGCAGTTCTTC. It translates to CASSGRTGSSYNEQFF.

CDR3: CASSVAGLAGGREQFF. The CDR3 DNA sequence: TGTGCCAGCAGCGTAGCGGGGCTAGCGGGAGGAAGGGAGCAGTTCTTC. The chain joins TRBV9 to TRBJ2-1, with 11 bases identical to TRBD2. Trimming at V came to 0 bases and at J to 10 bases, leaving 9 bases not matched to a gene. Germline V gene data show CDR1 as SGDLS and CDR2 as YYNGEE. The CDR3 has 16 residues.

CDR3: CACQAEGGGNQPQHF. The CDR3 DNA reads as TGTGCCTGTCAGGCGGAAGGAGGTGGCAATCAGCCCCAGCATTTT. The chain employs TRBV30 and TRBJ1-5; D is unclear. The CDR3 totals 15 residues. The V gene lost 6 bases and the J gene lost 2 bases, with 17 bases spanning the gap. Germline CDR1 reads GTSNPN; CDR2 reads SVGIG (reference sequence).

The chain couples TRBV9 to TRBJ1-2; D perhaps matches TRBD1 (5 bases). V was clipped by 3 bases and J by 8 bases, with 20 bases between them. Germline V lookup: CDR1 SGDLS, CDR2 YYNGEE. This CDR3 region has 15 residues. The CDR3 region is CASSAGGGATNGYTF. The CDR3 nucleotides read TGTGCCAGCAGCGCGGGGGGAGGGGCGACGAACGGCTACACCTTC.

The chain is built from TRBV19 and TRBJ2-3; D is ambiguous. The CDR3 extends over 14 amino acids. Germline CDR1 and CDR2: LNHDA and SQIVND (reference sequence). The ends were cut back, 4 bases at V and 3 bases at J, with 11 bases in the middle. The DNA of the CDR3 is TGTGCCAGTAGTACTAGTCTGAAGACAGATACGCAGTATTTT. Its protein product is CASSTSLKTDTQYF.

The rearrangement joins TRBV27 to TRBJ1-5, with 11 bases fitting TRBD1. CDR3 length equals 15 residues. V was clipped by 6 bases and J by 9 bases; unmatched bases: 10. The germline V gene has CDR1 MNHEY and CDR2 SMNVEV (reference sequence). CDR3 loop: CASSASGQGVPPQHF. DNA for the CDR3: TGTGCCAGCAGCGCCTCGGGACAGGGGGTTCCGCCCCAGCATTTT.

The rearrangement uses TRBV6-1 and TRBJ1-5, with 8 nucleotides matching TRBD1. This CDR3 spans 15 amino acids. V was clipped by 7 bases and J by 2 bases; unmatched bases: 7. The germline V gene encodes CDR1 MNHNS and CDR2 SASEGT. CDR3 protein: CASTTGQGGNQPQHF. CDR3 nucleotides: TGTGCCAGCACCACCGGACAGGGTGGCAATCAGCCCCAGCATTTT.

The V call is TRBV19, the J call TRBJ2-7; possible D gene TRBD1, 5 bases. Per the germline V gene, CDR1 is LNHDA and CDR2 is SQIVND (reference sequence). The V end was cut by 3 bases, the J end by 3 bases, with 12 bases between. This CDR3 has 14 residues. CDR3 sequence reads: CASSMLGRDYEQYF. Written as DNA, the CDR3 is TGTGCCAGTAGTATGTTGGGCAGGGACTACGAGCAGTACTTC.

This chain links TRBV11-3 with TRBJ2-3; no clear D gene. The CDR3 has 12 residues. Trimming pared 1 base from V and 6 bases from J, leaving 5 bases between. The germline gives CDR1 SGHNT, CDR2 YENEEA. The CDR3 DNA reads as TGTGCCAGCAGCTTAGTGGAGGATACGCAGTATTTT. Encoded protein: CASSLVEDTQYF.

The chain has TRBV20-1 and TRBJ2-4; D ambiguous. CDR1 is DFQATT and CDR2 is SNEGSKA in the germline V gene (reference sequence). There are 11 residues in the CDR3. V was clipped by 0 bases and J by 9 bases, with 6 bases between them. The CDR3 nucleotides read TGCAGTGCTAGAGATCGTTCCATTCAGTACTTC. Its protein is CSARDRSIQYF.

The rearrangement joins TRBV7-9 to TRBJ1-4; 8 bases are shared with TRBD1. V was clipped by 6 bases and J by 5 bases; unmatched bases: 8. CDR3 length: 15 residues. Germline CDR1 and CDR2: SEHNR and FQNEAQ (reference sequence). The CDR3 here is CASSSTGGTNEKLFF. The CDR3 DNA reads TGTGCCAGCAGTTCCACAGGGGGTACAAATGAAAAACTGTTTTTT.

Written as DNA, the CDR3 is TGCGCCAGCAGCTTGGATACAGGCCTTACTCTTAACTATGGCTACACCTTC. Translating it yields CASSLDTGLTLNYGYTF. V usage is TRBV5-1 and J usage is TRBJ1-2; possible D gene TRBD1, 5 bases. Trimming cost V 0 bases and J 1 base, with 16 bases left between them. The CDR3 runs 17 residues. The germline gives CDR1 SGHRS, CDR2 YFSETQ.

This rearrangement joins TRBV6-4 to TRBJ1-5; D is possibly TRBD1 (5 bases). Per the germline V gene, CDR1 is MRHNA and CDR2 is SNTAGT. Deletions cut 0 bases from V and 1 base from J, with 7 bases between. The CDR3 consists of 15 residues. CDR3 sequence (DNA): TGTGCCAGCAGTGACTCGGCAGGGAGCAATCAGCCCCAGCATTTT. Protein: CASSDSAGSNQPQHF.

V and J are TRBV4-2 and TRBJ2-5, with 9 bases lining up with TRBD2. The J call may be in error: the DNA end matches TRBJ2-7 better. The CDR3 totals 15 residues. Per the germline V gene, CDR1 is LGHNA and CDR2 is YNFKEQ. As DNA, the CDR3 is TGTGCCAGCAGCCAAGAAATAGCGGGGGACTACGAGCAGTACTTC. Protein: CASSQEIAGDYEQYF.

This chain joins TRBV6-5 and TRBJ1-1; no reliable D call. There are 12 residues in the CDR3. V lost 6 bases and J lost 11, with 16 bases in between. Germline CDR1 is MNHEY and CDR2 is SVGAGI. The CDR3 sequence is CASRDFGRVAFF. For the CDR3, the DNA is TGTGCCAGCAGAGATTTTGGTCGGGTTGCTTTCTTT.

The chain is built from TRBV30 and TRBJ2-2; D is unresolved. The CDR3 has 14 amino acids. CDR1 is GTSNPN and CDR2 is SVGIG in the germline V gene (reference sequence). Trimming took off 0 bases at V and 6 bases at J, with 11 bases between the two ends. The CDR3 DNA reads TGTGCCTGGAGTGTATCTCCGAGAGCCGGGGAGCTGTTTTTT. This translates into CAWSVSPRAGELFF.